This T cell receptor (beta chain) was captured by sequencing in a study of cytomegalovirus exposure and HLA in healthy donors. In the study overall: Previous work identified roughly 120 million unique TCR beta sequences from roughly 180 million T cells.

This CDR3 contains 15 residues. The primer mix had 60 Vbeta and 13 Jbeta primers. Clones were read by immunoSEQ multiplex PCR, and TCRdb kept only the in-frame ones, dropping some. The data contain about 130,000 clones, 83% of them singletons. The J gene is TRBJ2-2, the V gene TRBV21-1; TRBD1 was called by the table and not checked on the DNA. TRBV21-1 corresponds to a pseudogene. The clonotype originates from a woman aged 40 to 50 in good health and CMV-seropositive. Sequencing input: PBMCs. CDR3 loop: CASFTGTENTGELFF. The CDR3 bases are TGTGCCAGCTTTACGGGGACAGAGAACACCGGGGAGCTGTTTTTT.